The source of this T cell receptor (beta chain) is a study of cytomegalovirus exposure and HLA in healthy donors. The study ran its PCR with 60 Vbeta and 13 Jbeta primers. Method: immunoSEQ multiplex PCR; TCRdb's copy keeps in-frame clones and lacks some. The sample consists of about 150,000 clones, over 70% of them appearing once. This clone came up once. The sample taken for sequencing was PBMCs. The sequence was obtained from a boy under 10 years old in good health and CMV-seronegative.

In nucleotides, the CDR3 is TGTGCCAGCAGCCACAGGGTCTCTGGGGCCAACGTCCTGACTTTC. Translating gives CASSHRVSGANVLTF. The gene calls are TRBV6-1 and TRBJ2-6; tentative D call: TRBD1 (6 bases). CDR1 is MNHNS and CDR2 is SASEGT in the germline V gene. The CDR3 is made up of 15 amino acids. V shed 6 bases and J shed 0 bases, with 9 bases lying between them.